The 15 T cell receptor beta chains reported below all come from one sample, sequenced in a study of blood T cell repertoires in COVID-19. The protocol was immunoSEQ multiplex PCR, while the TCRdb copy is restricted to in-frame clones and leaves out a portion. The sample lists 55,000 to 65,000 clones, roughly three quarters occurring once. Sequencing was performed on peripheral blood. The source is a man aged 55-75 years with acute or convalescent COVID-19.

The chain links TRBV18 to TRBJ1-1; 8 positions match TRBD1. V was clipped by 3 bases and J by 3 bases; unmatched bases: 6. Germline lookup yields CDR1 KGHSH and CDR2 LQKENI. There are 15 residues in the CDR3. CDR3 region: CASSPPGGLDTEAFF. Here the CDR3 DNA reads TGTGCCAGCTCACCCCCAGGGGGCCTGGACACTGAAGCTTTCTTT.

The chain has TRBV12-3 or TRBV12-4 and TRBJ1-1; a weak D match, TRBD1 (5 bases). V was cut by 10 bases and J by 11 bases, with 17 bases left in between. The CDR3 spans 11 residues. The CDR3 DNA sequence: TGTGCCACCATGGGGGGGATGATGGCTTTCTTT. This codes for CATMGGMMAFF.

This chain connects TRBV5-1 to TRBJ2-3, with a possible D match to TRBD2 (5 bases). Germline V lookup: CDR1 SGHRS, CDR2 YFSETQ. Trimming shortened V by 3 bases and J by 4 bases, and 12 bases separated the two germline ends. This CDR3 has 14 amino acids. CDR3 DNA sequence: TGCGCCAGCAGCTCCCTGCCCGGGGCAGATACGCAGTATTTT. It yields the protein CASSSLPGADTQYF.

This clone occurred once. The chain employs TRBV24-1 and TRBJ1-2; TRBD1 agrees at 10 bases. The CDR3 length is 14 residues. Germline-derived CDR1 and CDR2 are KGHDR and SFDVKD. V shed 3 bases and J 6 bases; nucleotides not matched to a gene: 3. CDR3 sequence (DNA): TGTGCCACCAGTGATACCGGGACAGGGGATGGCTACACCTTC. Protein sequence: CATSDTGTGDGYTF.

The rearrangement uses TRBV4-1 and TRBJ1-1; 8 nucleotides line up with TRBD1. CDR1 MGHRA and CDR2 YSYEKL come from the germline V gene. V trimming: 4 bases; J trimming: 8 bases; junction bases outside the gene matches: 9. The CDR3 spans 14 residues. The chain's CDR3 is CASSLLGQGGEAFF. The CDR3, as DNA: TGCGCCAGCAGCCTTTTAGGACAGGGAGGGGAAGCTTTCTTT.

A few counts support this clone. This sequence joins TRBV2 and TRBJ1-6; D is perhaps TRBD1 (6 bases). The CDR3 spans 11 residues. Between the trimmed V and J ends, which lost 6 bases and 11 bases, there was a span of 8 bases. Germline assignment: CDR1 SNHLY and CDR2 FYNNEI. The CDR3 reads CASSPGAPLHF. Written as DNA, the CDR3 is TGTGCCAGCAGCCCAGGGGCACCCCTCCACTTT.

This CDR3 reads CASSLTVSSYNEQFF. The CDR3 DNA is TGTGCCAGCAGTTTAACAGTAAGCTCCTACAATGAGCAGTTCTTC. The gene calls are TRBV27 and TRBJ2-1; D remains ambiguous. Per the germline V gene, CDR1 is MNHEY and CDR2 is SMNVEV (reference sequence). V lost 2 bases and J lost 0, with 8 bases in between. The CDR3 has 15 residues.

The gene calls are TRBV25-1 and TRBJ1-1; D is unclear. The CDR3 contains 15 residues. With 1 base removed from V and 1 base from J, the gap between germline ends came to 10 bases. Germline V gene lookup returns CDR1 MGHDK and CDR2 SYGVNS. CDR3 sequence reads: CASSESAGWNTEAFF. The CDR3 DNA sequence: TGTGCCAGCAGTGAATCGGCAGGTTGGAACACTGAAGCTTTCTTT.

V usage is TRBV12-5 and J usage is TRBJ1-1; D possibly corresponds to TRBD1 (6 bases). Deletions cut 7 bases from V and 1 base from J, with 16 bases between. The CDR3 extends over 15 amino acids. Per germline, CDR1 LGHNT and CDR2 FRNRAP. The CDR3, as DNA: TGTGCTAGTGCCCCAAGAACAGGGACGAACACTGAAGCTTTCTTT. Protein sequence: CASAPRTGTNTEAFF. Drawing the rest from reference TRBV12-5 and TRBJ1-1, the complete variable domain is DARVTQTPRHKVTEMGQEVTMRCQPILGHNTVFWYRQTMMQGLELLAYFRNRAPLDDSGMPKDRFSAEMPDATLATLKIQPSEPRDSAVYFCASAPRTGTNTEAFFGQGTRLTVV.

The rearrangement joins TRBV24-1 to TRBJ2-3, with D perhaps TRBD2 (5 bases). The CDR3 length is 15 residues. V lost 3 bases and J lost 0, with 9 bases in between. Germline-derived CDR1 and CDR2 are KGHDR and SFDVKD. The CDR3 here is CATSDPEGSTDTQYF. The CDR3 DNA is TGTGCCACCAGTGATCCTGAGGGAAGCACAGATACGCAGTATTTT.

The chain carries TRBV11-2 and TRBJ2-7; no clear D. V lost 2 bases and J 0 bases, leaving 8 bases between the germline ends. Germline lookup yields CDR1 SGHAT and CDR2 FQNNGV. This CDR3 is built from 14 residues. CDR3 sequence reads: CASSLNSRSYEQYF. DNA for the CDR3: TGTGCCAGCAGCTTAAACAGCCGCTCCTACGAGCAGTACTTC.

The chain is built from TRBV27 and TRBJ2-1, with a weak D call TRBD1 (6 bases). V lost 6 bases and J lost 4, with 13 bases in between. The germline V gene has CDR1 MNHEY and CDR2 SMNVEV (reference sequence). The length of the CDR3 is 14 residues. CDR3 in amino acids: CASSFRQEYNEQFF. CDR3 bases: TGTGCCAGCAGCTTCCGACAGGAGTACAATGAGCAGTTCTTC.

There are a few counts of this clone. The chain uses TRBV6-5 and TRBJ1-2; 9 bases align to TRBD1. The J segment lost 8 bases and the V segment lost 6 bases, leaving 7 bases of the junction unmatched. The length of the CDR3 is 13 residues. Germline V gene sequence: CDR1 MNHEY, CDR2 SVGAGI. As DNA, the CDR3 is TGTGCCAGCAGGCCGGACAGGGGAAGGGGCTACACCTTC. It codes for CASRPDRGRGYTF.

The rearrangement joins TRBV29-1 to TRBJ1-3; D unclear. The CDR3 runs to 11 residues. V lost 6 bases and J 2 bases, leaving 5 bases between the germline ends. Per the germline V gene, CDR1 is SQVTM and CDR2 is ANQGSEA. The CDR3 loop is CSVSPGNTIYF. In nucleotides, the CDR3 is TGCAGCGTAAGCCCTGGAAACACCATATATTTT.

The CDR3 region is CASSLGQGNEKLFF. The CDR3 DNA reads as TGCGCCAGCAGCTTAGGACAGGGGAATGAAAAACTGTTTTTT. This chain joins TRBV5-1 and TRBJ1-4; 9 bases are shared with TRBD1. There are 14 residues in the CDR3. The ends lost 2 bases at V and 5 bases at J; junction bases unmatched: 1. CDR1 is SGHRS and CDR2 is YFSETQ in the germline V gene.